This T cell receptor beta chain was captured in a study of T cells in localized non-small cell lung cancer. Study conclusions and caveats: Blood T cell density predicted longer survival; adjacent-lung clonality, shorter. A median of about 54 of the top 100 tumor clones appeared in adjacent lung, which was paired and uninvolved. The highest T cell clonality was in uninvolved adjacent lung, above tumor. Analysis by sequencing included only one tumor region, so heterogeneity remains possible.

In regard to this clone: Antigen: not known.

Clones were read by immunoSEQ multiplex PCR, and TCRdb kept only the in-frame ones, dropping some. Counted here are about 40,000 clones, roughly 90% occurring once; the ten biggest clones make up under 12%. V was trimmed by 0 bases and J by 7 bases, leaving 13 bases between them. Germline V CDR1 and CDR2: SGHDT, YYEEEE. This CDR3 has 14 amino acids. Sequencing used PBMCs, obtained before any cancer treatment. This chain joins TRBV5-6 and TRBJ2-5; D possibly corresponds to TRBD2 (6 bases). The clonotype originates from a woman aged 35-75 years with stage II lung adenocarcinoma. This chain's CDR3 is CASSLGGLFGTQYF. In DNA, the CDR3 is TGTGCCAGCAGCTTGGGGGGACTGTTCGGGACCCAGTACTTC.